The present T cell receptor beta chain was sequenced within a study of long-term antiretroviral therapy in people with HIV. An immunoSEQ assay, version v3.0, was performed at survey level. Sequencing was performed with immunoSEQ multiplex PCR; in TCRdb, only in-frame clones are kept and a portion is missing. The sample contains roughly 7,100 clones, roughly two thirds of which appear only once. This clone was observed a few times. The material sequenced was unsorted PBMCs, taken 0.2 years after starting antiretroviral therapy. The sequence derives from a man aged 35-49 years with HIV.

The CDR3 DNA reads TGTGCCAGCAGTGGATGGGACGGCGAGCCCCTCCACTTT. Its protein product is CASSGWDGEPLHF. This sequence joins TRBV6-1 and TRBJ1-6; TRBD1 is a possible D gene (5 bases). Trimming left V 4 bases short and J 13 bases short, with 14 bases between. This CDR3 contains 13 residues. Germline CDR1 is MNHNS and CDR2 is SASEGT.